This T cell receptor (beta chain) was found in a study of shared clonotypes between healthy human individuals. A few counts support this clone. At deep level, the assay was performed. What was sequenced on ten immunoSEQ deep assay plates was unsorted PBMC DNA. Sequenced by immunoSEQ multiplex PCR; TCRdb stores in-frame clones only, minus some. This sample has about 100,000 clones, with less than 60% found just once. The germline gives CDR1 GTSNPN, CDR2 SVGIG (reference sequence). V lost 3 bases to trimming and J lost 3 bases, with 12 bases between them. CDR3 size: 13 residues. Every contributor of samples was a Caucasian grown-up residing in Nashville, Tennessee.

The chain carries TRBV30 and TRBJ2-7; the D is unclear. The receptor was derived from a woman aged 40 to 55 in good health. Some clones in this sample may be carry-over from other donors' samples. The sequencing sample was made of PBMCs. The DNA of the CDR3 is TGTGCCTGGAGCGCCTCCGGGCTCTACGAGCAGTACTTC. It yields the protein CAWSASGLYEQYF.